These T cell receptor beta chains were read from a single sample in a study of identical twins. Using its own MiXCR run on the 5' RACE reads, TCRdb lists one record per CDR3 protein. This sample has about 240,000 distinct CDR3 sequences, with over 9.5% found just once. The sample comprised memory T cells sorted from blood. The receptors were sampled from a man in his forties or fifties in good health. Both conserved end residues are part of each CDR3.

j_call v_call cdr3_aa
TRBJ1-1 TRBV4-2 CASSQVRDGEAFF
TRBJ2-7 TRBV20-1 CSASIGDEQYF
TRBJ2-7 TRBV11-2 CASSLGLAGGRSSYEQYF
TRBJ2-5 TRBV28 CASSSYRGLGETQYF
TRBJ2-1 TRBV18 CASSRPGTSDYNEQFF
TRBJ1-1 TRBV20-1 CSASGTGLGF
TRBJ2-3 TRBV7-3 CASSLTGAGGPTDTQYF
TRBJ2-7 TRBV29-1 CSVIASYEQYF
TRBJ1-2 TRBV7-9 CASSESGTGDGYTF
TRBJ2-2 TRBV4-1 CASSQDGVARDGPNTGELFF
TRBJ2-7 TRBV3-1 CASSLFRSKLRTYEQYF
TRBJ1-2 TRBV7-9 CASHRRDREKGYTF